These 5 T cell receptor beta chains originate from one sample sequenced in a study of sequential checkpoint blockade in melanoma. The treatment was: randomized to nivolumab then ipilimumab (arm A) or the reverse (arm B). Sequenced by immunoSEQ multiplex PCR; TCRdb stores in-frame clones only, minus some. Here the sample spans about 3,500 clones, about a sixth being singletons. The source material was tumor tissue (inferred from file names), sampled from a patient given nivolumab and ipilimumab in sequence. These TCRs come from a human donor with melanoma.

This clone was seen a handful of times. This sequence joins TRBV6-8 and TRBJ1-2; possibly TRBD1 for D (5 bases). CDR3 length equals 16 residues. Trimming shortened V by 10 bases and J by 3 bases, and 24 bases separated the two germline ends. The germline V gene encodes CDR1 MNHGY and CDR2 SAAAGT. The CDR3: CAISINRDHRDYGYTF. CDR3 bases: TGTGCCATCAGCATTAACCGGGACCACCGAGACTATGGCTACACCTTC.

The chain uses TRBV9 and TRBJ2-7; D is uncertain. Looked up from germline, CDR1 is SGDLS and CDR2 is YYNGEE. The CDR3 runs 13 residues. Between the trimmed V and J ends, which lost 4 bases and 3 bases, there was a span of 11 bases. CDR3 amino acids: CASSPSTSYEQYF. The CDR3 DNA sequence: TGTGCCAGCAGCCCGTCGACAAGCTACGAGCAGTACTTC.

This clone was seen many times. In the same sample, other DNA sequences code for this CDR3. This chain links TRBV30 with TRBJ2-2; D perhaps matches TRBD2 (7 bases). Per the germline V gene, CDR1 is GTSNPN and CDR2 is SVGIG (reference sequence). The CDR3 runs to 16 residues. V lost 3 bases, J lost 3 bases, and 17 bases lay in between. Here the CDR3 reads CAWRGGGGGYTGELFF. CDR3 nucleotides: TGTGCCTGGAGGGGGGGAGGGGGGGGTTACACCGGGGAGCTGTTTTTT.

Only a few counts were recorded for this clone. This sequence joins TRBV11-3 and TRBJ1-4; D may be TRBD1 (5 bases). Germline values: CDR1 SGHNT, CDR2 YENEEA. This CDR3 region has 14 residues. V was cut by 5 bases and J by 14 bases, with 21 bases left in between. The chain's CDR3 is CASSQVQASGLLFF. In DNA, the CDR3 is TGTGCCAGCAGCCAAGTACAGGCCAGCGGTTTGCTGTTTTTT.

V gene TRBV23-1 combines with J gene TRBJ1-3; maybe TRBD1 (5 bases). TRBV23-1 is flagged as an ORF with uncertain function. CDR3 size: 14 residues. Trimming cost V 6 bases and J 1 base, with 10 bases left between them. In DNA form, the CDR3 reads TGCGCCAGCAGCCAAACAGGATCTGGAAACACCATATATTTT. Its translation: CASSQTGSGNTIYF.